Following are 22 T cell receptor beta chains from one sample sequenced in a study of neurological immune-mediated disorders. Via MiXCR, TCRdb re-called the 5' RACE reads, giving one row per CDR3 protein. Of under 60,000 distinct CDR3 sequences listed, 3% to 4% are singletons. Sample: PBMCs. These receptors were obtained from a man between 40 and 49 years old with multiple sclerosis.

There are many counts of this clonotype. The gene calls are TRBV5-1 and TRBJ1-5; no firm D call. Germline loops: CDR1 SGHRS, CDR2 YFSETQ. The V gene lost 0 bases and the J gene lost 0 bases, with 7 bases spanning the gap. This CDR3 comprises 15 residues. The CDR3 spells CASSLGQSSNQPQHF. The CDR3 region has the DNA TGCGCCAGCAGCTTGGGTCAGAGTAGCAATCAGCCCCAGCATTTT.

This clonotype showed up many times. This chain uses TRBV12-3 or TRBV12-4 with TRBJ2-2; 9 bases fit TRBD1. The length of the CDR3 is 15 residues. The V segment lost 4 bases and the J segment 2 bases; nucleotides outside the gene matches: 2. DNA for the CDR3: TGTGCCAGCAGTTGGACAGGGGCCAACACCGGGGAGCTGTTTTTT. Amino acids: CASSWTGANTGELFF.

This clonotype was observed at least ten times. The V call is TRBV6-5, the J call TRBJ1-3; D remains unclear. Trimming removed 5 bases at V and 3 bases at J, with 14 bases between. CDR3 size: 15 residues. Germline V gene lookup returns CDR1 MNHEY and CDR2 SVGAGI. The CDR3 DNA reads as TGTGCCAGCAGTACCCCCCGGGGAGTTGGAAACACCATATATTTT. This sequence encodes CASSTPRGVGNTIYF.

This clonotype was found many times. V usage is TRBV3-1 and J usage is TRBJ1-6, with 8 positions matching TRBD1. The CDR3 consists of 15 residues. CDR1 is LGHDT and CDR2 is YNNKEL in the germline V gene (reference sequence). V gave up 0 bases and J gave up 10 bases; unmatched junction bases: 5. DNA for the CDR3: TGTGCCAGCAGCCAAGACGGCAGGGGGCAATCACCCCTCCACTTT. As protein: CASSQDGRGQSPLHF.

This clonotype has more than one count but fewer than ten. The J gene is TRBJ2-1, the V gene TRBV5-1, with 7 nucleotides matching TRBD2. The V gene's germline CDR1 is SGHRS and CDR2 YFSETQ. V shed 1 base and J 5 bases; nucleotides not matched to a gene: 6. CDR3 size: 15 residues. The CDR3 DNA is TGCGCCAGCAGCTTGATTCCGCGGGGGAACAATGAGCAGTTCTTC. Translation: CASSLIPRGNNEQFF.

This clonotype was observed many times. The chain couples TRBV24-1 to TRBJ2-3; TRBD1 aligns across 8 bases. Germline trimming cut 10 bases from V and 3 bases from J; bases unmatched to any gene: 8. The CDR3 covers 14 residues. From germline, CDR1 is KGHDR and CDR2 SFDVKD. CDR3 nucleotide sequence: TGTGCCACTGGACAGGGAGGAGGGACAGATACGCAGTATTTT. Its protein product is CATGQGGGTDTQYF.

Details on this clonotype: Sequence at one end of the junction differs from germline and may be a read error. This chain connects TRBV6-5 to TRBJ2-2; D is possibly TRBD2 (5 bases). The CDR3 spans 14 residues. Germline CDR1 is MNHEY and CDR2 is SVGAGI. CDR3 sequence reads: CVSSYPLAAGELFF. Here the CDR3 DNA reads TGTGTCAGCAGTTACCCCCTAGCAGCCGGGGAGCTGTTTTTT.

At least ten counts were recorded for this clonotype. This chain joins TRBV21-1 and TRBJ2-1; the table's D call, TRBD2, was not checked against the DNA. TRBV21-1 is assigned pseudogene status. The CDR3 covers 15 residues. The CDR3 here is CASSTLAGGSNEQFF. CDR3 coding DNA: TGTGCCAGCAGCACGCTAGCGGGGGGCTCCAATGAGCAGTTCTTC.

There are a few counts of this clonotype. This CDR3 is missing its conserved last phenylalanine or tryptophan, likely due to a read error. The chain carries TRBV10-3 and TRBJ2-6, with 9 bases that match TRBD1. In germline, CDR1 is ENHRY, CDR2 SYGVKD. The CDR3 length is 16 residues. Trimming at V came to 4 bases and at J to 0 bases, leaving 1 base not matched to a gene. The CDR3 loop is CAISGTGVSGANVLTN. DNA for the CDR3: TGTGCCATCAGTGGGACAGGGGTCTCTGGGGCCAACGTCCTGACTAAC.

This clonotype was counted ten times or more. The chain carries TRBV5-1 and TRBJ2-3; no clear D. Trimming stripped 3 bases from V and 6 bases from J, with 11 bases between. Germline-derived CDR1 and CDR2 are SGHRS and YFSETQ. This CDR3 comprises 13 residues. Here the CDR3 reads CASSSTGFDTQYF. CDR3 nucleotide sequence: TGCGCCAGCAGCTCAACCGGATTCGATACGCAGTATTTT.

V usage is TRBV20-1 and J usage is TRBJ2-2; 7 nucleotides align to TRBD1. This CDR3 is built from 16 residues. Trimming at V came to 6 bases and at J to 0 bases, leaving 10 bases not matched to a gene. CDR1 and CDR2 (germline): DFQATT, SNEGSKA (reference sequence). CDR3 sequence reads: CSATDRARSNTGELFF. CDR3 coding DNA: TGCAGTGCCACAGACAGGGCGCGATCGAACACCGGGGAGCTGTTTTTT.

With respect to this clonotype: Germline and junction disagree at one end, which may indicate a read error. The chain carries TRBV29-1 and TRBJ1-5; no clear D gene. CDR1 and CDR2 from the germline V gene are SQVTM and ANQGSEA. CDR3 size: 13 residues. The CDR3 sequence: CSVETAYNQPQNF. The DNA of the CDR3 is TGCAGCGTTGAGACGGCATACAATCAGCCCCAGAATTTT.

Ten or more counts support this clonotype. The genes are TRBV7-3 and TRBJ1-3; 8 bases are a match to TRBD1. The J segment lost 4 bases and the V segment lost 4 bases, leaving 9 bases of the junction unmatched. The CDR3 covers 16 residues. CDR1 is SGHTA and CDR2 is FQGTGA in the germline V gene. The CDR3 protein is CASSSGPGGPGNTIYF. CDR3 coding DNA: TGTGCCAGCAGCTCAGGGCCAGGGGGCCCCGGAAACACCATATATTTT.

This clonotype came up many times. The CDR3 sequence is CASSLVPGGSTDTQYF. The DNA of the CDR3 is TGCGCCAGCAGCCTCGTCCCCGGGGGTAGCACAGATACGCAGTATTTT. V usage is TRBV5-1 and J usage is TRBJ2-3, with a tentative D call TRBD2 (6 bases). Germline V CDR1 and CDR2: SGHRS, YFSETQ. This CDR3 contains 16 residues. Trimming shortened V by 4 bases and J by 0 bases, and 15 bases separated the two germline ends.

This clonotype was observed at least ten times. The chain joins TRBV12-3 or TRBV12-4 to TRBJ1-2; D is unclear. The CDR3 covers 11 residues. V was pared by 8 bases and J by 7 bases, with 11 bases between. The CDR3 DNA is TGTGCCAGCGGCAAACAGATTGGCTACACCTTC. Translation: CASGKQIGYTF.

In this sample, this clonotype turned up many times. The chain employs TRBV20-1 and TRBJ1-1, with D perhaps matching TRBD1 (5 bases). The CDR3 consists of 13 residues. Trimming shortened V by 6 bases and J by 1 base, and 12 bases separated the two germline ends. Germline CDR1 and CDR2: DFQATT and SNEGSKA (reference sequence). The CDR3 loop reads CSARGVGNTEAFF. The CDR3 DNA sequence: TGCAGTGCCCGGGGCGTAGGGAACACTGAAGCTTTCTTT.

This clonotype has ten or more counts. The chain uses TRBV20-1 and TRBJ2-4, with unresolved D. This CDR3 spans 14 amino acids. CDR1 and CDR2 (germline): DFQATT, SNEGSKA (reference sequence). With 3 bases removed from V and 4 bases from J, the gap between germline ends came to 13 bases. Here the CDR3 DNA reads TGCAGTGCTAGGGTCGGGCCCGCGAAAAACATTCAGTACTTC. This sequence encodes CSARVGPAKNIQYF.

This clonotype came up many times. The chain carries TRBV10-3 and TRBJ2-7; D gene ambiguous. The CDR3 runs 12 residues. CDR1 is ENHRY and CDR2 is SYGVKD in the germline V gene. V lost 0 bases and J lost 1, with 1 base in between. CDR3 DNA: TGTGCCATCAGTGAGTCTTCCTACGAGCAGTACTTC. Protein sequence: CAISESSYEQYF.

This clonotype was seen ten or more times. The chain has TRBV28 and TRBJ2-1; TRBD1 aligns across 8 bases. Germline V gene data show CDR1 as MDHEN and CDR2 as SYDVKM. V lost 7 bases and J lost 3; bases outside the gene matches: 8. This CDR3 has 15 amino acids. The CDR3 reads CASTTGTGVYNEQFF. The DNA of the CDR3 is TGTGCCAGCACCACAGGGACAGGTGTCTACAATGAGCAGTTCTTC.

This clonotype occurred many times. This chain joins TRBV5-1 and TRBJ1-4; D is undetermined. V lost 1 base and J 5 bases, leaving 9 bases between the germline ends. Germline loops: CDR1 SGHRS, CDR2 YFSETQ. The CDR3 has 14 amino acids. The CDR3 loop is CASSLLGLNEKLFF. The CDR3 DNA sequence: TGCGCCAGCAGCTTGTTGGGCCTCAATGAAAAACTGTTTTTT. Combining the CDR3 with reference TRBV5-1 and TRBJ1-4 gives the whole variable domain KAGVTQTPRYLIKTRGQQVTLSCSPISGHRSVSWYQQTPGQGLQFLFEYFSETQRNKGNFPGRFSGRQFSNSRSEMNVSTLELGDSALYLCASSLLGLNEKLFFGSGTQLSVL.

The table lists this clonotype with many counts. Mismatch with germline at one junction end may stem from a read error. The chain has TRBV20-1 and TRBJ1-5; D not certain. The CDR3 loop spans 15 amino acids. The V gene's germline CDR1 is DFQATT and CDR2 SNEGSKA (reference sequence). CDR3 coding DNA: TGCAGTGCTACTATGGGCATATATAGCAATCAGCCCCAGAATTTT. Translating gives CSATMGIYSNQPQNF.

The table lists this clonotype with many counts. The J gene is TRBJ1-1, the V gene TRBV25-1; 8 nucleotides agree with TRBD1. The CDR3 is 16 amino acids. The germline V gene has CDR1 MGHDK and CDR2 SYGVNS. V trimming: 2 bases; J trimming: 3 bases; junction bases outside the gene matches: 8. The DNA for the CDR3 is TGTGCCAGCAGTGAAGGACAGGGTCGGGGATACACTGAAGCTTTCTTT. Translated: CASSEGQGRGYTEAFF. Together with reference TRBV25-1 and TRBJ1-1, the CDR3 gives the full variable domain: EADIYQTPRYLVIGTGKKITLECSQTMGHDKMYWYQQDPGMELHLIHYSYGVNSTEKGDLSSESTVSRIRTEHFPLTLESARPSHTSQYLCASSEGQGRGYTEAFFGQGTRLTVV.